These T cell receptor beta chains were read from a single sample in a study of vaccination effects on CD4 cells after COVID-19. For these receptors, no antigen is known. The assay was immunoSEQ multiplex PCR, and TCRdb's table has in-frame clones only and misses some. The sample lists over 45,000 clones, roughly 76% seen once, with about 18% in the top ten. Material: CD4+ T cells from PBMCs cultured with SARS-CoV-2 spike peptides, obtained before COVID-19 vaccination. The receptors were gathered from a human donor who received a COVID-19 vaccine. The CDR3 runs from the conserved cysteine through the conserved F or W. A D gene is named only where the DNA matches it firmly. Where a row states a size, it is once, few, many or the class of an expanded clone; other rows omit it.

v_call,clone_size,j_call,d_call,cdr3_aa,cdr3_nt
TRBV7-8,NA,TRBJ1-5,NA,CASSLSSGGSNQPQHF,TGTGCCAGCAGCTTATCTAGCGGAGGTAGCAATCAGCCCCAGCATTTT
TRBV7-9,NA,TRBJ1-2,NA,CASSPQAPGYTF,TGTGCCAGCAGCCCTCAGGCTCCTGGCTACACCTTC
TRBV6-5,NA,TRBJ2-1,NA,CASSRRTPNEQFF,TGTGCCAGCAGTAGGCGAACCCCCAATGAGCAGTTCTTC
TRBV20-1,NA,TRBJ2-1,TRBD2,CSASALAGGPSYNEQFF,TGCAGTGCTAGTGCGCTAGCGGGGGGCCCTTCCTACAATGAGCAGTTCTTC
TRBV23-1,many,TRBJ1-1,NA,CASSQFGKVGEAFF,TGCGCCAGCAGTCAATTCGGGAAGGTTGGTGAAGCTTTCTTT
TRBV7-9,once,TRBJ2-2,TRBD1,CASSYQGAYNLANTGELFF,TGTGCCAGCAGCTATCAGGGGGCTTACAACCTCGCGAACACCGGGGAGCTGTTTTTT
TRBV3-1/TRBV3-2,few,TRBJ2-7,NA,CASSQSGGGYEQYF,TGTGCCAGCAGCCAATCCGGGGGTGGGTACGAGCAGTACTTC
TRBV29-1,once,TRBJ2-3,TRBD1,CSVDTRQGALGTQYF,TGCAGCGTTGATACGAGACAGGGGGCGCTGGGTACGCAGTATTTT
TRBV25-1,NA,TRBJ1-3,NA,CASSEQGPSGNTIYF,TGTGCCAGCAGTGAACAGGGTCCCTCTGGAAACACCATATATTTT
TRBV6-5,NA,TRBJ2-7,TRBD1,CASNPVDRGYEQYF,TGTGCCAGCAATCCAGTGGACAGGGGCTACGAGCAGTACTTC
TRBV15,few,TRBJ1-2,NA,CATSRDAVAGLGYTF,TGTGCCACCAGCAGAGATGCGGTGGCAGGGCTCGGCTACACCTTC
TRBV6-5,few,TRBJ2-7,TRBD1,CASSKGQDYEQYF,TGTGCCAGCAGCAAAGGACAGGACTACGAGCAGTACTTC
TRBV10-1,few,TRBJ1-5,TRBD1,CASSDSGQDRKAPQHF,TGCGCCAGCAGTGACTCGGGACAGGACCGTAAGGCGCCCCAGCATTTT
TRBV2,NA,TRBJ2-7,NA,CASAKGTYEQYF,TGTGCCAGCGCAAAGGGCACCTACGAGCAGTACTTC
TRBV5-1,NA,TRBJ2-7,TRBD1,CASSLGQGSSYEQYF,TGCGCCAGCAGCTTGGGACAGGGGAGCTCCTACGAGCAGTACTTC
TRBV3-1/TRBV3-2,once,TRBJ1-6,NA,CASSQIQAYNSPLHF,TGTGCCAGCAGCCAAATCCAGGCCTATAATTCACCCCTCCACTTT